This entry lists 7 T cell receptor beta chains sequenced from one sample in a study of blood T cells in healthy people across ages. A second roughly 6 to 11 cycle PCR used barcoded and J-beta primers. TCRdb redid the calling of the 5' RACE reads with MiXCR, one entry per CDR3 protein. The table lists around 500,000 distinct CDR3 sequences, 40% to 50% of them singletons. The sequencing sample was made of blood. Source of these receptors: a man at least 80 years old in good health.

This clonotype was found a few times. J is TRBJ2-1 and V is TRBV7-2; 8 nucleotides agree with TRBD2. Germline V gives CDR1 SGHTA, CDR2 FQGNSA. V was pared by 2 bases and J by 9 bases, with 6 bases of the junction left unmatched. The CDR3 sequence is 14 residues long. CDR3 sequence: CASSLRAGEGEQFF. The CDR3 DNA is TGTGCCAGCAGCTTACGAGCGGGGGAAGGTGAGCAGTTCTTC.

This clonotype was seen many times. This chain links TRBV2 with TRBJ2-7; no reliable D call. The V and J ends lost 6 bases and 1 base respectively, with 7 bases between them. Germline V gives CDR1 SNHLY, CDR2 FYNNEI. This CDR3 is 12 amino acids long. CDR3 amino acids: CASSVGSYEQYF. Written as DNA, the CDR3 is TGTGCCAGCAGCGTCGGGTCCTACGAGCAGTACTTC.

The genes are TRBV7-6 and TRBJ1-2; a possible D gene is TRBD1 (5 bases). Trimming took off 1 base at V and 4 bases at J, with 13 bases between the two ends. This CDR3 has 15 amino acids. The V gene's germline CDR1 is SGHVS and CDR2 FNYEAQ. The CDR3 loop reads CASSLGGQGRYGYTF. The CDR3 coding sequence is TGTGCCAGCAGCTTAGGAGGGCAGGGCCGCTATGGCTACACCTTC.

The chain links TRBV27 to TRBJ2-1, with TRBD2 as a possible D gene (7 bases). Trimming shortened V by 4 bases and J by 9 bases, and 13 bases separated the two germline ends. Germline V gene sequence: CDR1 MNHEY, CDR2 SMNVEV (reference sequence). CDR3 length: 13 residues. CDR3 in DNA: TGTGCCAGCAGTTCCGGGGGGCCGGTTGAGCAGTTCTTC. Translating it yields CASSSGGPVEQFF.

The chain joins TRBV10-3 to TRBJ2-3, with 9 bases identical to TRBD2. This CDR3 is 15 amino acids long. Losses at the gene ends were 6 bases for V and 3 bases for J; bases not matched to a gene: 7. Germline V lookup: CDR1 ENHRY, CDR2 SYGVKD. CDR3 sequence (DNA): TGTGCCATCAGCCCCGGGACTAGCCCTACAGATACGCAGTATTTT. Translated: CAISPGTSPTDTQYF.

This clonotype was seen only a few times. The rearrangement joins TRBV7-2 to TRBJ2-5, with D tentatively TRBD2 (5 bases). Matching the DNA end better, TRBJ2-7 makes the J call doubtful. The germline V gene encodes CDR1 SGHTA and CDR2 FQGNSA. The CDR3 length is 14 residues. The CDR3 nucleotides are TGTGCCAGCAGCCTCGGGATCCATACGTACGAGCAGTACTTC. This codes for CASSLGIHTYEQYF.

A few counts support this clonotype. CDR3: CASSQEAAGGTWNTQYF. CDR3 nucleotide sequence: TGTGCCAGCAGCCAAGAGGCGGCGGGGGGCACGTGGAATACGCAGTATTTT. The genes are TRBV3-1 and TRBJ2-3; 8 bases match TRBD2. Per germline, CDR1 LGHDT and CDR2 YNNKEL (reference sequence). The CDR3 runs to 17 residues. The V and J ends lost 0 bases and 7 bases, in that order; junction bases with no gene match: 12.